The sequence of this T cell receptor beta chain was determined in a study of T cell repertoires in cytomegalovirus infection. Study summary: Matching HLA type and CMV infection were both indicated by public TCR beta signatures. Study results and caveats: Adding up the frequency of public TCR beta families identified people who carried CMV plus the relevant HLA. Dominating the ex vivo response were TCR beta clonotypes that were CMV-specific and HLA-C-restricted.

From the reads, TCRdb called clonotypes with MiXCR, one entry per CDR3 protein. Of some 600,000 distinct CDR3 sequences in the sample, approximately 25% were seen once. V was shortened by 9 bases and J by 0 bases, with 15 bases between the two germline ends. The CDR3 length is 14 residues. The germline gives CDR1 MDHEN, CDR2 SYDVKM. This clonotype has ten or more counts. The antigen remains undetermined. J is TRBJ2-7 and V is TRBV28; D gene ambiguous. This clonotype was sampled from a human donor in good health (CMV status not recorded). Some clones in this sample may be carry-over from other donors' samples. The sample was CD8+ T cells from PBMCs. CDR3 bases: TGTGCCAGTAGAAAGGACCTGAGCTCCTACGAGCAGTACTTC. Its translation is CASRKDLSSYEQYF.